This T cell receptor beta chain derives from a study of memory B cells and T cells in multiple sclerosis (dated by TCRdb to between 2018 and 2020). Turning to the overall study: The study compared the TCR beta repertoires of autoproliferating peripheral T cells with those of brain lesion-infiltrating T cells in multiple sclerosis patients. Two multiple sclerosis patients, for whom either brain lesions at autopsy or brain-infiltrating cells from biopsy were available, were included in TCR sequencing.

Autoproliferating (CFSEdim) and non-proliferating (CFSEhi) T cell fractions were sequenced separately after stimulus-free culture of CFSE-labeled PBMCs. Altogether, 5x10^7 CFSE-labeled PBMCs were kept in culture for roughly seven days with no stimulus, after which the replicate wells were combined. PBMCs were labeled with around 0.53 uM CFSE and cultured in serum-free AIM-V medium without exogenous stimuli. PBMCs were isolated by Ficoll density gradient centrifugation and were cryopreserved before use. Using a FACSAria III, live 7-AAD-negative cells were sorted, then washed with PBS and stored frozen at -80 degrees C as dry pellets. The immunoSEQ Platform was used to amplify TCRbeta CDR3 regions from extracted genomic DNA. The immunoSEQ assay combined multiplex PCR with high-throughput sequencing and a vendor bioinformatics pipeline. On the study's bioinformatics: Non-productive sequences and CDR3s shorter than 4 amino acids were removed, and clonotype frequencies were recalculated per sample. In immunoSEQ Analyzer 2.0, shared clonotypes were identified as identical CDR3 amino acid, V gene and J gene sequences. To normalize repertoire overlap, the number of shared clonotypes was divided by the product of the two clone-set sizes and multiplied by 1000 to give arbitrary units. TCRdb retrieved this table from immuneACCESS and kept in-frame rearrangements only. Not all clones are present; in checked studies, unresolved V genes account for under half, and no reason is known for the remainder. That table furnishes V, J and clone size, whereas the DNA furnished D and trimming. The sample table holds approximately 12,000 clones, of which about four fifths were seen once. Together, the top ten hold less than 3.5% of the sample.

Worth noting for this clone: There is no known antigen for this receptor. No per-base quality is available; no much larger clone lies one base away.

The study at large found these results: Because clone-set sizes varied across compartments, the counts of shared clonotypes were affected, making normalization necessary.

The source of this sequence is a human donor with multiple sclerosis. Sequenced input: PBMCs from blood kept in culture.

The DNA sequence is as follows: TGTGCCAGCAGTTACGACTTCAGGAACGGCGGAGACACCATATATTTT. This codes for CASSYDFRNGGDTIYF. This sequence uses TRBV6-6 and TRBJ1-3, with an unclear D gene assignment. The junction shows trimming of 2 bases on V and 8 bases on J, plus 19 bases between the germline ends. For CDR1 and CDR2, the germline V gene (reference sequence) lists MNHNY and SVGAGI. The CDR3, from cysteine to phenylalanine, totals 16 residues. Only the CDR3 part of the read is kept: 48 bases, read in frame from the first base.